This TCR beta chain was identified during a study of shared clonotypes between healthy human individuals. Study in general: The donor group consisted of two women and three men, aged 18 to 49.

Measured with immunoSEQ multiplex PCR; TCRdb has only the in-frame clones, and not every one. The sample carries 1.4 million to 1.5 million clones, approximately 97% recorded once. From germline, CDR1 is MNHNY and CDR2 SVGAGI (reference sequence). This CDR3 is built from 16 residues. With V trimmed by 1 base and J by 6 bases, 4 bases remained unmatched. This clone was recorded only once. Sequences were obtained from naive CD4+ T cells sorted from blood. Subset defined: CD45RA+ positively selected. The rearrangement uses TRBV6-6 and TRBJ2-2; 11 bases match TRBD2. The receptor was derived from a young man in good health. The CDR3 nucleotides are TGTGCCAGCAGTTACTGGGGGACTAGCGGCCCCGGGGAGCTGTTTTTT. Protein product: CASSYWGTSGPGELFF.